The rows below give T cell receptor beta chains drawn from one sample of a study of T cell clonotyping in hematopoietic cell transplantation. Generated by immunoSEQ multiplex PCR, the TCRdb table keeps only in-frame clones and is missing some. The sample shows roughly 6,000 clones, approximately 80% of them seen only once. The sample was PBMCs, taken 100 days after allogeneic stem cell transplant. These receptors originate from a female patient in her 30s who had an allogeneic stem cell transplant, so the T cells may come from the graft donor. Some clones in this sample may be carry-over from other donors' samples. CDR3s include the opening cysteine and the closing phenylalanine or tryptophan. The D gene is left open where the match is weak. Clone size appears in some rows only: once, few, many, or a class for an expanded clone.

v_call: TRBV11-2
clone_size: -
j_call: TRBJ2-5
d_call: TRBD2
cdr3_aa: CASSPTRMGGETQYF
cdr3_nt: TGTGCCAGCAGCCCCACCCGGATGGGGGGGGAGACCCAGTACTTC

v_call: TRBV2
clone_size: -
j_call: TRBJ1-1
d_call: -
cdr3_aa: CASTGRGGGTEAFF
cdr3_nt: TGTGCCAGCACAGGCAGGGGAGGGGGAACTGAAGCTTTCTTT

v_call: TRBV9
clone_size: -
j_call: TRBJ1-6
d_call: -
cdr3_aa: CASSLGRQREPLHF
cdr3_nt: TGTGCCAGCAGCCTAGGGAGACAACGGGAGCCCCTCCACTTT

v_call: TRBV4-2
clone_size: -
j_call: TRBJ2-3
d_call: -
cdr3_aa: CASSGPGPYTDTQYF
cdr3_nt: TGTGCCAGCAGCGGTCCGGGACCATACACAGATACGCAGTATTTT

v_call: TRBV2
clone_size: -
j_call: TRBJ1-1
d_call: -
cdr3_aa: CASSEWQRTEAFF
cdr3_nt: TGTGCCAGCAGTGAATGGCAGAGGACTGAAGCTTTCTTT

v_call: TRBV11-3
clone_size: -
j_call: TRBJ1-2
d_call: -
cdr3_aa: CASSLGPQGFYTF
cdr3_nt: TGTGCCAGCAGCTTAGGCCCACAAGGGTTCTACACCTTC

v_call: TRBV18
clone_size: -
j_call: TRBJ1-2
d_call: -
cdr3_aa: CASSPSGANYGYTF
cdr3_nt: TGTGCCAGCTCACCCTCCGGAGCCAACTATGGCTACACCTTC

v_call: TRBV19
clone_size: -
j_call: TRBJ2-2
d_call: TRBD2
cdr3_aa: CASSRGTSGGAAGELFF
cdr3_nt: TGTGCCAGTAGTAGAGGGACTAGCGGGGGGGCCGCCGGGGAGCTGTTTTTT

v_call: TRBV6-6
clone_size: -
j_call: TRBJ2-2
d_call: -
cdr3_aa: CASSYSSPNTGELFF
cdr3_nt: TGTGCCAGCAGTTACTCGTCACCGAACACCGGGGAGCTGTTTTTT

v_call: TRBV7-2
clone_size: -
j_call: TRBJ2-6
d_call: TRBD1
cdr3_aa: CASSSLLDRVSSGANVLTF
cdr3_nt: TGTGCCAGCAGCTCTCTCCTTGACAGGGTTAGTTCTGGGGCCAACGTCCTGACTTTC

v_call: TRBV10-2
clone_size: -
j_call: TRBJ1-2
d_call: TRBD1
cdr3_aa: CASRRQGLNYGYTF
cdr3_nt: TGCGCCAGCAGAAGACAGGGTCTGAATTATGGCTACACCTTC

v_call: TRBV7-1
clone_size: -
j_call: TRBJ2-3
d_call: -
cdr3_aa: CASSGPGPYTDTQYF
cdr3_nt: TGTGCCAGCAGCGGTCCGGGACCATACACAGATACGCAGTATTTT

v_call: TRBV2
clone_size: -
j_call: TRBJ1-2
d_call: -
cdr3_aa: CASRDPGDSYGYTF
cdr3_nt: TGTGCCAGCAGAGACCCAGGGGATTCCTATGGCTACACCTTC

v_call: TRBV7-8
clone_size: -
j_call: TRBJ1-5
d_call: -
cdr3_aa: CASSGARGVSNQPQHF
cdr3_nt: TGTGCCAGCAGCGGAGCCAGGGGTGTGAGCAATCAGCCCCAGCATTTT

v_call: TRBV4-1
clone_size: once
j_call: TRBJ2-7
d_call: TRBD1
cdr3_aa: CASSLGTGGTYEQYF
cdr3_nt: TGCGCCAGCAGCCTGGGGACAGGGGGGACCTACGAGCAGTACTTC

v_call: TRBV28
clone_size: -
j_call: TRBJ1-2
d_call: -
cdr3_aa: CASRVLNDGGGYTF
cdr3_nt: TGTGCCAGCAGGGTTCTTAACGATGGGGGTGGCTACACCTTC

v_call: TRBV6-5
clone_size: -
j_call: TRBJ1-4
d_call: -
cdr3_aa: CASSLDGRGDEKLFF
cdr3_nt: TGTGCCAGCAGCCTAGACGGACGGGGGGATGAAAAACTGTTTTTT

v_call: TRBV5-4
clone_size: -
j_call: TRBJ1-2
d_call: -
cdr3_aa: CASSLKWIIFF
cdr3_nt: TGTGCCAGCAGCTTGAAATGGATTATTTTCTTC

v_call: TRBV30
clone_size: -
j_call: TRBJ1-1
d_call: -
cdr3_aa: CAWTGVAEAFF
cdr3_nt: TGTGCCTGGACAGGGGTCGCTGAAGCTTTCTTT

v_call: TRBV7-9
clone_size: -
j_call: TRBJ1-5
d_call: -
cdr3_aa: CASSFADQPQHF
cdr3_nt: TGTGCCAGCAGCTTCGCGGATCAGCCCCAGCATTTT

v_call: TRBV4-3
clone_size: -
j_call: TRBJ1-1
d_call: -
cdr3_aa: CASSEGRWNTEAFF
cdr3_nt: TGCGCCAGCTCGGAAGGACGTTGGAACACTGAAGCTTTCTTT

v_call: TRBV28
clone_size: few
j_call: TRBJ1-2
d_call: -
cdr3_aa: CASSAMEGYTF
cdr3_nt: TGTGCCAGCAGTGCGATGGAGGGCTACACCTTC

v_call: TRBV30
clone_size: -
j_call: TRBJ1-5
d_call: -
cdr3_aa: CAWSTQDQPQHF
cdr3_nt: TGTGCCTGGAGTACCCAGGATCAGCCCCAGCATTTT

v_call: TRBV4-3
clone_size: -
j_call: TRBJ2-6
d_call: -
cdr3_aa: CASSQERGSGANVLTF
cdr3_nt: TGCGCCAGCAGCCAAGAGCGGGGCTCTGGGGCCAACGTCCTGACTTTC

v_call: TRBV2
clone_size: -
j_call: TRBJ2-5
d_call: TRBD2
cdr3_aa: CASSEAGRVGETQYF
cdr3_nt: TGTGCCAGCAGTGAAGCGGGGAGGGTCGGAGAGACCCAGTACTTC

v_call: TRBV5-1
clone_size: -
j_call: TRBJ2-1
d_call: TRBD1
cdr3_aa: CASSPEGQGTNEQFF
cdr3_nt: TGCGCCAGCAGCCCGGAGGGACAGGGGACTAATGAGCAGTTCTTC

v_call: TRBV7-9
clone_size: -
j_call: TRBJ1-2
d_call: -
cdr3_aa: CASSLVSEPTYGYTF
cdr3_nt: TGTGCCAGCAGCTTAGTCAGCGAGCCTACCTATGGCTACACCTTC

v_call: TRBV7-2
clone_size: -
j_call: TRBJ2-2
d_call: -
cdr3_aa: CASSLLAGTSVTGELFF
cdr3_nt: TGTGCCAGCAGCTTGCTTGCAGGGACCTCGGTCACCGGGGAGCTGTTTTTT

v_call: TRBV27
clone_size: few
j_call: TRBJ1-1
d_call: -
cdr3_aa: CASSYGGSFSEAFF
cdr3_nt: TGTGCCAGCAGTTACGGGGGGTCATTCTCTGAAGCTTTCTTT

v_call: TRBV5-1
clone_size: -
j_call: TRBJ1-5
d_call: TRBD1
cdr3_aa: CASSHGQGGNQPQHF
cdr3_nt: TGCGCCAGCAGCCACGGACAGGGAGGCAATCAGCCCCAGCATTTT

v_call: TRBV7-2
clone_size: -
j_call: TRBJ2-7
d_call: -
cdr3_aa: CASSLGGSLYEQYF
cdr3_nt: TGTGCCAGCAGCTTAGGGGGGTCACTCTACGAGCAGTACTTC

v_call: TRBV7-8
clone_size: few
j_call: TRBJ1-1
d_call: -
cdr3_aa: CASSFGRNTEAFF
cdr3_nt: TGTGCCAGCAGCTTCGGCAGGAACACTGAAGCTTTCTTT

v_call: TRBV30
clone_size: -
j_call: TRBJ1-2
d_call: -
cdr3_aa: CAWSVWSGYTF
cdr3_nt: TGTGCCTGGAGTGTATGGAGCGGCTACACCTTC

v_call: TRBV7-2
clone_size: -
j_call: TRBJ1-1
d_call: -
cdr3_aa: CASTDPSGTRAFF
cdr3_nt: TGTGCCAGCACCGACCCATCGGGGACACGTGCTTTCTTT

v_call: TRBV4-3
clone_size: -
j_call: TRBJ1-5
d_call: -
cdr3_aa: CASSQDHRSNQPQHF
cdr3_nt: TGCGCCAGCAGCCAAGACCACAGGAGCAATCAGCCCCAGCATTTT

v_call: TRBV6-1
clone_size: -
j_call: TRBJ2-7
d_call: -
cdr3_aa: CASSEALKFSSEQYF
cdr3_nt: TGTGCCAGCAGTGAAGCGCTTAAGTTCAGTTCCGAGCAGTACTTC

v_call: TRBV7-2
clone_size: once
j_call: TRBJ2-7
d_call: TRBD2
cdr3_aa: CASSFGRGSTYEQYF
cdr3_nt: TGTGCCAGCAGCTTCGGGCGGGGGAGCACCTACGAGCAGTACTTC

v_call: TRBV5-8
clone_size: -
j_call: TRBJ2-3
d_call: -
cdr3_aa: CASSWGGTDTQYF
cdr3_nt: TGTGCCAGCAGCTGGGGAGGCACAGATACGCAGTATTTT

v_call: TRBV7-9
clone_size: -
j_call: TRBJ2-7
d_call: TRBD1
cdr3_aa: CASSPRGTGLSYEQYF
cdr3_nt: TGTGCCAGCAGCCCTCGGGGGACAGGGCTCTCCTACGAGCAGTACTTC

v_call: TRBV4-3
clone_size: -
j_call: TRBJ2-7
d_call: -
cdr3_aa: CASSRGGSSYEQYF
cdr3_nt: TGCGCCAGCAGCCGTGGTGGCTCCTCCTACGAGCAGTACTTC

v_call: TRBV5-1
clone_size: once
j_call: TRBJ1-5
d_call: TRBD1
cdr3_aa: CASSWGGTGQEPQHF
cdr3_nt: TGCGCCAGCAGCTGGGGGGGGACAGGGCAGGAGCCCCAGCATTTT

v_call: TRBV7-9
clone_size: -
j_call: TRBJ2-1
d_call: -
cdr3_aa: CASSSHNEQFF
cdr3_nt: TGTGCCAGCAGTTCCCACAATGAGCAGTTCTTC

v_call: TRBV5-1
clone_size: -
j_call: TRBJ1-6
d_call: TRBD1
cdr3_aa: CASSSVDRANSPLHF
cdr3_nt: TGCGCCAGCAGCTCGGTGGACAGGGCAAATTCACCCCTCCACTTT

v_call: TRBV9
clone_size: -
j_call: TRBJ1-1
d_call: TRBD1
cdr3_aa: CASSGDRGRTFF
cdr3_nt: TGTGCCAGCAGCGGTGACAGGGGTAGAACTTTCTTT

v_call: TRBV6-5
clone_size: -
j_call: TRBJ1-1
d_call: -
cdr3_aa: CASSPSGEGNTEAFF
cdr3_nt: TGTGCCAGCAGCCCCTCAGGAGAAGGGAACACTGAAGCTTTCTTT